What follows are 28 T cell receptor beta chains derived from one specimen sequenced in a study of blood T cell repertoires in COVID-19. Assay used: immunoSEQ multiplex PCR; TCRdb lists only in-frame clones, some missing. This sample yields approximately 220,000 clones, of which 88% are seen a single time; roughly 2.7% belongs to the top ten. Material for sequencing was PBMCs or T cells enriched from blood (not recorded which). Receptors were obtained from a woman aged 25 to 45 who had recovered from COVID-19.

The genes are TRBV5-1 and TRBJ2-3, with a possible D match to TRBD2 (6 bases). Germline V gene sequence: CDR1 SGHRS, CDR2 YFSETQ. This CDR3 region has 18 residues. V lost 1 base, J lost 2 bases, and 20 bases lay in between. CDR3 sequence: CASSLKGLPFFVTDTQYF. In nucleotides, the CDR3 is TGCGCCAGCAGCTTGAAGGGACTCCCCTTTTTTGTCACAGATACGCAGTATTTT.

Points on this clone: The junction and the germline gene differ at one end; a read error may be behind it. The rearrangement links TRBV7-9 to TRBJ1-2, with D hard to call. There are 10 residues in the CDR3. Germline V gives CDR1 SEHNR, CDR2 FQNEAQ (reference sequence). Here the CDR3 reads CASSLVSVAF. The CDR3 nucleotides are TGTGCCAGCAGCTTAGTCTCAGTTGCCTTC.

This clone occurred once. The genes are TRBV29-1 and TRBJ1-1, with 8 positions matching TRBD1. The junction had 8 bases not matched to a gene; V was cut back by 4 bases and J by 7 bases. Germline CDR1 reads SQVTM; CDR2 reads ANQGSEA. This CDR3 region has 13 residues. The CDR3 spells CSVGRQGAGEAFF. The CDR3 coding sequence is TGCAGCGTTGGTAGGCAGGGGGCTGGTGAAGCTTTCTTT.

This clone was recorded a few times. CDR3 nucleotides: TGTGCCAGCAGCATTGACGTTATAGCGGGGGGCGGGGATGAGCAGTTCTTC. Translation gives CASSIDVIAGGGDEQFF. The chain links TRBV7-9 to TRBJ2-1; 10 bases fit TRBD2. Looked up from germline, CDR1 is SEHNR and CDR2 is FQNEAQ (reference sequence). There are 17 residues in the CDR3. The J segment lost 8 bases and the V segment lost 5 bases, leaving 15 bases of the junction unmatched.

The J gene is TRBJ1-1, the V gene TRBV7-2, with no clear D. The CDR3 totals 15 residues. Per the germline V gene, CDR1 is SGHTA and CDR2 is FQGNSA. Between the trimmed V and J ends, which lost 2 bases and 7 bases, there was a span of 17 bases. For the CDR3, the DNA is TGTGCCAGCAGCTTACTTTTTACGGGTAGCGGTGAAGCTTTCTTT. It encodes CASSLLFTGSGEAFF.

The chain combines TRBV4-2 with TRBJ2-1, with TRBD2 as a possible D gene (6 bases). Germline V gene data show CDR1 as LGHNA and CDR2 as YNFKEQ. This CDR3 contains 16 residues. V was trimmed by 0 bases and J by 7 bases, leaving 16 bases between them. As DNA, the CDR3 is TGTGCCAGCAGCCAAGATGAGGGGCTAGCGAGAAATGAGCAGTTCTTC. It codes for CASSQDEGLARNEQFF.

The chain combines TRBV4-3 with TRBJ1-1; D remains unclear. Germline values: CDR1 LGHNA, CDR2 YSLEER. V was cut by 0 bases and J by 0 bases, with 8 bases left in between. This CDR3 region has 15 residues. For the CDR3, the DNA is TGCGCCAGCAGCCAAGATCGGAGGGTGAACACTGAAGCTTTCTTT. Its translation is CASSQDRRVNTEAFF.

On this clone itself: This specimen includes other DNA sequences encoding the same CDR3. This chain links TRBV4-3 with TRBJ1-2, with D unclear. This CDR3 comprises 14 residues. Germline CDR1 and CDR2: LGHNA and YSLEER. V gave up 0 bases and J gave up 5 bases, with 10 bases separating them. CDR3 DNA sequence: TGCGCCAGCAGCCAAGATTCTGGGCTTTATGGCTACACCTTC. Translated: CASSQDSGLYGYTF.

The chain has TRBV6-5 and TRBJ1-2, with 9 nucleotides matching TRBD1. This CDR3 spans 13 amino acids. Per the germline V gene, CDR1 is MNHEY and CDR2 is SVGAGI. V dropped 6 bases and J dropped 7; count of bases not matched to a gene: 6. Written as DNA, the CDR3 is TGTGCCAGCAGACAGACAGGGGGTGGTGGCTACACCTTC. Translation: CASRQTGGGGYTF.

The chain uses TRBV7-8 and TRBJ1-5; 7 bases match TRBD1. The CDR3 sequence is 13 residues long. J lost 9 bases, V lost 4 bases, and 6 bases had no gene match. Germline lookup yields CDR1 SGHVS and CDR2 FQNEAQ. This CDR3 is CASSSDRTGPQHF. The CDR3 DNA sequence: TGTGCCAGCAGCTCGGACAGGACGGGGCCCCAGCATTTT.

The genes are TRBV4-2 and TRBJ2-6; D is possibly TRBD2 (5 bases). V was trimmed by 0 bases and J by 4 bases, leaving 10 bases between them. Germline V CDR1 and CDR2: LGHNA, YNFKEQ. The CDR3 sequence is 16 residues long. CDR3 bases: TGTGCCAGCAGCCAAGAAAGCGGCGCCGGGGCCAACGTCCTGACTTTC. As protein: CASSQESGAGANVLTF.

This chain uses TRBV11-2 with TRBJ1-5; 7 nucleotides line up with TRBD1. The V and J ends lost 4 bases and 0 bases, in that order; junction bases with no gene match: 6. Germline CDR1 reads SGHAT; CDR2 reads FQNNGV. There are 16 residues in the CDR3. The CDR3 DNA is TGTGCCAGCAGCTCGGGGACAGATTATAGCAATCAGCCCCAGCATTTT. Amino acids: CASSSGTDYSNQPQHF.

Written as DNA, the CDR3 is TGTGCCAGCAGCTTAACAGGGGGCGGTTCCTACGAGCAGTACTTC. As protein: CASSLTGGGSYEQYF. This chain uses TRBV7-2 with TRBJ2-7; 9 bases match TRBD1. The CDR3 covers 15 residues. Trimming removed 2 bases from V and 1 base from J; junction bases left unmatched: 3. Germline V gene lookup returns CDR1 SGHTA and CDR2 FQGNSA. The entire variable domain, with the rest obtained from reference TRBV7-2 and TRBJ2-7, is as follows: GAGVSQSPSNKVTEKGKDVELRCDPISGHTALYWYRQSLGQGLEFLIYFQGNSAPDKSGLPSDRFSAERTGGSVSTLTIQRTQQEDSAVYLCASSLTGGGSYEQYFGPGTRLTVT.

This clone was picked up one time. CDR3 sequence (DNA): TGTGCCAGCAGCTCCCGACAGGTCAACTATGGCTACACCTTC. It codes for CASSSRQVNYGYTF. The V gene is TRBV4-2, the J gene TRBJ1-2; tentative D call: TRBD1 (6 bases). This CDR3 region has 14 residues. Trimming removed 5 bases at V and 2 bases at J, with 12 bases between. CDR1 and CDR2 from the germline V gene are LGHNA and YNFKEQ.

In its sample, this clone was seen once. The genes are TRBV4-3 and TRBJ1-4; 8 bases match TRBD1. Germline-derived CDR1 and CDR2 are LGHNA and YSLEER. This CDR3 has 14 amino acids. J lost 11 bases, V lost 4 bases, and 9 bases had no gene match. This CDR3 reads CASSRTDRGGKLFF. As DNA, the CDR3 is TGCGCCAGCAGCCGAACCGACAGGGGTGGCAAACTGTTTTTT.

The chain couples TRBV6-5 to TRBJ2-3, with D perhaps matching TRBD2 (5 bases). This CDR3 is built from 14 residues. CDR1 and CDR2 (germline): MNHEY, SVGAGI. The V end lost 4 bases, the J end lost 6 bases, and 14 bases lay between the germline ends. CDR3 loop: CASSFRARRDTQYF. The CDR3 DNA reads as TGTGCCAGCAGTTTCCGGGCCCGGAGGGATACGCAGTATTTT.

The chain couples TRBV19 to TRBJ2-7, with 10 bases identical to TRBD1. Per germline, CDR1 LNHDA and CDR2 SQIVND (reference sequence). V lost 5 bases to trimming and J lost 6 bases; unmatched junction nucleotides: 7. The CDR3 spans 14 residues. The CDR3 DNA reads TGTGCCAGTAGTGACGGGACAGGGGCAGTCGAGCAGTACTTC. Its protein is CASSDGTGAVEQYF.

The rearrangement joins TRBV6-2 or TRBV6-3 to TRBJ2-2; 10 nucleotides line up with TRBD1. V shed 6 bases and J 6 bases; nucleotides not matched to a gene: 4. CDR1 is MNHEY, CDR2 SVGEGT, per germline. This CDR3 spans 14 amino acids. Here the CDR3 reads CASSKDRGAGELFF. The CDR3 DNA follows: TGTGCCAGCAGCAAGGACAGGGGGGCCGGGGAGCTGTTTTTT.

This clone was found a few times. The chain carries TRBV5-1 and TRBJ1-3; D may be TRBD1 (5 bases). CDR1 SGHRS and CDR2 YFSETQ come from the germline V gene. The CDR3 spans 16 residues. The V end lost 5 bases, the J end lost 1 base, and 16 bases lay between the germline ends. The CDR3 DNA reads TGCGCCAGCAGTCCCATGGGGGGAGTTTCTGGAAACACCATATATTTT. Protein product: CASSPMGGVSGNTIYF.

CDR3 region: CASSFRGPSYNEQFF. The DNA of the CDR3 is TGTGCCAGCAGCTTCAGGGGGCCCTCCTACAATGAGCAGTTCTTC. This chain connects TRBV7-2 to TRBJ2-1; TRBD1 matches at 8 bases. The V gene's germline CDR1 is SGHTA and CDR2 FQGNSA. The trim removed 3 bases at V and 0 bases at J, leaving 1 base unmatched. This CDR3 region has 15 residues. Full variable domain (missing parts from reference TRBV7-2 and TRBJ2-1): GAGVSQSPSNKVTEKGKDVELRCDPISGHTALYWYRQSLGQGLEFLIYFQGNSAPDKSGLPSDRFSAERTGGSVSTLTIQRTQQEDSAVYLCASSFRGPSYNEQFFGPGTRLTVL.

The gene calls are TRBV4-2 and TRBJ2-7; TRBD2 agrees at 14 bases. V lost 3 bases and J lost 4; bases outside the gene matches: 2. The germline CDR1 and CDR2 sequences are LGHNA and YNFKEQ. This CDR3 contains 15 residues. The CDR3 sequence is CASSQTSGGEYEQYF. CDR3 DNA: TGTGCCAGCAGCCAGACTAGCGGGGGGGAGTACGAGCAGTACTTC.

DNA of the CDR3: TGTGCCAGCAGCGCGAGACAGGGATGGTTATGGGGCCCGAATGAAAAACTGTTTTTT. Its protein product is CASSARQGWLWGPNEKLFF. The J gene is TRBJ1-4, the V gene TRBV7-3; 7 bases fit TRBD1. This CDR3 spans 19 amino acids. Germline loops: CDR1 SGHTA, CDR2 FQGTGA. The ends lost 5 bases at V and 5 bases at J; junction bases unmatched: 20.

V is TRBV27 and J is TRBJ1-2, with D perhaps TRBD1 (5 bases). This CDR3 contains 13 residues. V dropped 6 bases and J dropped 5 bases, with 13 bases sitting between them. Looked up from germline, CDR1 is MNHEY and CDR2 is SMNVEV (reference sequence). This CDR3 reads CASSPGWDYGYTF. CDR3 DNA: TGTGCCAGCAGCCCAGGGTGGGATTATGGCTACACCTTC.

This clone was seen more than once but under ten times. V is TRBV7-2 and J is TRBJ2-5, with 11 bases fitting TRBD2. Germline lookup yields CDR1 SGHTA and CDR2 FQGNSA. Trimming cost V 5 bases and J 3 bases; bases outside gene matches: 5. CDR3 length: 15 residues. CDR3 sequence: CASSPPLAGEETQYF. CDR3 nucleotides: TGTGCCAGCAGCCCGCCACTAGCGGGGGAAGAGACCCAGTACTTC.

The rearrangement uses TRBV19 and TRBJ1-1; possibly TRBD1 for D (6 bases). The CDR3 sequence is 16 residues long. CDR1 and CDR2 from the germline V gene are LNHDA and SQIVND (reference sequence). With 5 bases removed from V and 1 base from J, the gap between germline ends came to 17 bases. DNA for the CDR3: TGTGCCAGTAGTGCATGGACAGTCCGGACGAACACTGAAGCTTTCTTT. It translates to CASSAWTVRTNTEAFF.

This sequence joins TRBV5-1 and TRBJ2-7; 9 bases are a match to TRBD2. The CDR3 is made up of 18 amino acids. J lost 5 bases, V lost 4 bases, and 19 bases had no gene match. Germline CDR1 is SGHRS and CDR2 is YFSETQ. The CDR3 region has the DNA TGCGCCAGCAGCCCCCAGAATCGAGGCGGGGGGGGTGGCAACGAGCAGTACTTC. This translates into CASSPQNRGGGGGNEQYF.

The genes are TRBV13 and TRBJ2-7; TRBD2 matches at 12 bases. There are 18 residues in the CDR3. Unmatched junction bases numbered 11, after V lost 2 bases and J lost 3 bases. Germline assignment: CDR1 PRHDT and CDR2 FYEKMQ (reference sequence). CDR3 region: CASSLMGGGLAGHYEQYF. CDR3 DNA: TGTGCCAGCAGCTTAATGGGGGGAGGACTAGCGGGGCACTACGAGCAGTACTTC.

For the CDR3, the DNA is TGTGCCAGCAGCCTCACACTCGACAGGGAAGCTTTCTTT. This sequence encodes CASSLTLDREAFF. V gene TRBV7-2 combines with J gene TRBJ1-1, with D maybe TRBD1 (6 bases). Germline V gene lookup returns CDR1 SGHTA and CDR2 FQGNSA. The germline V and J ends were trimmed by 5 bases and 8 bases, with 15 bases remaining between them. The CDR3 runs to 13 residues. Drawing the rest from reference TRBV7-2 and TRBJ1-1, the complete variable domain is GAGVSQSPSNKVTEKGKDVELRCDPISGHTALYWYRQSLGQGLEFLIYFQGNSAPDKSGLPSDRFSAERTGGSVSTLTIQRTQQEDSAVYLCASSLTLDREAFFGQGTRLTVV.